One and the same sample provided the 17 T cell receptor beta chains below, sequenced in a study of response to subunit inactivated influenza vaccine. TCRdb ran MiXCR on the RT-PCR reads and lists one entry per CDR3 protein. The sample records roughly 500,000 distinct CDR3 sequences, approximately 15% being singletons. Sequenced material: CD4+ T cells sorted from PBMCs, taken 23 months after vaccination. The receptors originated from a man aged 50 to 75 who received an inactivated influenza vaccine.

The chain uses TRBV24-1 and TRBJ2-7; TRBD1 matches at 10 bases. V dropped 7 bases and J dropped 3; count of bases not matched to a gene: 8. This CDR3 is built from 15 residues. Germline V gives CDR1 KGHDR, CDR2 SFDVKD. The DNA of the CDR3 is TGTGCCACCAGCCCCTGGGACAGGGGAGACTACGAGCAGTACTTC. Translating gives CATSPWDRGDYEQYF.

The V gene is TRBV20-1, the J gene TRBJ2-6; weak D call: TRBD1 (6 bases). Germline loops: CDR1 DFQATT, CDR2 SNEGSKA (reference sequence). CDR3 length: 17 residues. Between the trimmed V and J ends, which lost 3 bases and 4 bases, there was a span of 19 bases. The CDR3 DNA is TGCAGTGCTAGGACAGGTGTGCACTCGGGAGGGGCCAACGTCCTGACTTTC. This sequence encodes CSARTGVHSGGANVLTF.

The chain recombines TRBV6-1 with TRBJ1-2; D is perhaps TRBD1 (5 bases). The CDR3 covers 15 residues. Germline CDR1 reads MNHNS; CDR2 reads SASEGT. Trimming took 6 bases from V and 7 from J, leaving 21 bases between them. CDR3: CASRRQGRVSAGYTF. The CDR3 DNA follows: TGTGCCAGCAGGCGCCAGGGACGTGTGAGTGCTGGCTACACCTTC.

V is TRBV12-3 or TRBV12-4 and J is TRBJ1-2, with TRBD1 matching over 9 bases. V shed 6 bases, J shed 6 bases, and the junction held 14 bases outside the gene matches. CDR3 size: 16 residues. This CDR3 is CASSSSGWDREDGYTF. The DNA for the CDR3 is TGTGCCAGCAGCTCCAGTGGGTGGGACAGGGAAGATGGCTACACCTTC.

This clonotype was picked up a small number of times. This rearrangement joins TRBV25-1 to TRBJ2-1; 8 bases agree with TRBD2. Germline V gene sequence: CDR1 MGHDK, CDR2 SYGVNS. V lost 1 base, J lost 10 bases, and 12 bases stayed unmatched. The CDR3 is made up of 16 amino acids. In DNA, the CDR3 is TGTGCCAGCAGTGAATCGGGACTAGTGGGGTTTGGGGAGCAGTTCTTC. Translated: CASSESGLVGFGEQFF. The full variable domain, completed using reference TRBV25-1 and TRBJ2-1, is EADIYQTPRYLVIGTGKKITLECSQTMGHDKMYWYQQDPGMELHLIHYSYGVNSTEKGDLSSESTVSRIRTEHFPLTLESARPSHTSQYLCASSESGLVGFGEQFFGPGTRLTVL.

This clonotype was observed a few times. The chain employs TRBV27 and TRBJ2-3, with 8 positions matching TRBD1. This CDR3 comprises 15 residues. Trimming cost V 8 bases and J 2 bases; bases outside gene matches: 9. Germline CDR1 is MNHEY and CDR2 is SMNVEV (reference sequence). CDR3 amino acids: CASSEQGVSTDTQYF. The DNA of the CDR3 is TGTGCCAGCTCTGAACAGGGGGTGTCCACAGATACGCAGTATTTT.

This clonotype showed up just a few times. This chain uses TRBV20-1 with TRBJ2-7, with 9 bases matching TRBD2. Germline V gives CDR1 DFQATT, CDR2 SNEGSKA (reference sequence). The CDR3 runs to 13 residues. Trimming at V came to 6 bases and at J to 4 bases, leaving 7 bases not matched to a gene. For the CDR3, the DNA is TGCAGTGCCGATAGCGGGAGAGGGTACGAGCAGTACTTC. Its protein product is CSADSGRGYEQYF.

Concerning this clonotype: This may arise from a read error, as a much more abundant clone is one base away. This chain connects TRBV28 to TRBJ2-3; 10 nucleotides agree with TRBD1. The V gene end was trimmed by 10 bases and the J gene end by 10 bases; junction bases not matched to a gene: 14. In germline, CDR1 is MDHEN, CDR2 SYDVKM. The CDR3 has 14 amino acids. The CDR3 spells CATRSGQGINAQYF. Written as DNA, the CDR3 is TGTGCCACCCGCTCGGGACAGGGGATAAATGCGCAGTATTTT. The full variable domain, with the rest looked up from reference TRBV28 and TRBJ2-3, is DVKVTQSSRYLVKRTGEKVFLECVQDMDHENMFWYRQDPGLGLRLIYFSYDVKMKEKGDIPEGYSVSREKKERFSLILESASTNQTSMYLCATRSGQGINAQYFGPGTRLTVL.

This clonotype was detected only a few times. The chain employs TRBV6-2 or TRBV6-3 and TRBJ2-1; 10 bases align to TRBD2. In germline, CDR1 is MNHEY, CDR2 SVGEGT. CDR3 size: 15 residues. The junction had 6 bases not matched to a gene; V was cut back by 5 bases and J by 5 bases. The CDR3 reads CASSAPGLANNEQFF. The CDR3 DNA reads as TGTGCCAGCAGTGCTCCGGGACTAGCGAACAATGAGCAGTTCTTC.

The V call is TRBV30, the J call TRBJ2-2; no clear D gene. The CDR3 covers 14 residues. V lost 0 bases, J lost 4 bases, and 9 bases lay in between. The germline CDR1 and CDR2 sequences are GTSNPN and SVGIG (reference sequence). CDR3 bases: TGTGCCTGGAGTGTAGATAGGGCCACCGGGGAGCTGTTTTTT. Translation: CAWSVDRATGELFF.

The sample holds a few counts of this clonotype. The J gene is TRBJ2-7, the V gene TRBV24-1; 10 bases agree with TRBD1. This CDR3 has 14 residues. The J segment lost 2 bases and the V segment lost 6 bases, leaving 3 bases of the junction unmatched. Germline V gene lookup returns CDR1 KGHDR and CDR2 SFDVKD. The CDR3 protein is CATSPGQGAYEQYF. CDR3 in DNA: TGTGCCACCAGTCCAGGACAGGGGGCCTACGAGCAGTACTTC.

This clonotype was seen a few times. V is TRBV29-1 and J is TRBJ2-3; D gene uncertain. Trimming pared 4 bases from V and 7 bases from J, leaving 9 bases between. The CDR3 length is 11 residues. CDR1 and CDR2 from the germline V gene are SQVTM and ANQGSEA. The CDR3 DNA reads as TGCAGCGTTGGGTCAGAACATACGCAGTATTTT. It codes for CSVGSEHTQYF.

The rearrangement links TRBV6-2 or TRBV6-3 to TRBJ1-1, with 7 positions matching TRBD1. Germline CDR1 MNHEY, CDR2 SVGEGT. The CDR3 runs to 16 residues. Unmatched junction bases numbered 5, after V lost 0 bases and J lost 1 base. The CDR3 sequence: CASSYSMAGGNTEAFF. The CDR3 nucleotides are TGTGCCAGCAGTTACTCGATGGCAGGGGGGAACACTGAAGCTTTCTTT.

This clonotype was picked up many times. V gene TRBV3-1 combines with J gene TRBJ2-7; 7 nucleotides agree with TRBD1. With 4 bases clipped from V and 4 bases from J, the junction kept 7 bases outside the gene matches. From germline, CDR1 is LGHDT and CDR2 YNNKEL (reference sequence). This CDR3 is built from 14 residues. CDR3 loop: CASSPGDRVYEQYF. The CDR3 DNA is TGTGCCAGCAGCCCCGGAGACAGGGTTTACGAGCAGTACTTC.

V gene TRBV5-1 combines with J gene TRBJ2-3; D may be TRBD2 (6 bases). CDR1 and CDR2 (germline): SGHRS, YFSETQ. V shed 4 bases and J shed 4 bases, with 19 bases lying between them. The CDR3 loop spans 16 amino acids. CDR3 sequence reads: CASSLNSGPLSDTQYF. The CDR3 bases are TGCGCCAGCAGCCTGAACAGCGGGCCCCTATCAGATACGCAGTATTTT.

This clonotype was counted between two and nine times. This chain connects TRBV10-3 to TRBJ2-7; D might be TRBD2 (6 bases). Trimming pared 5 bases from V and 2 bases from J, leaving 10 bases between. Germline CDR1 reads ENHRY; CDR2 reads SYGVKD. This CDR3 has 13 residues. CDR3 amino acids: CAISTSSTYEQYF. As DNA, the CDR3 is TGTGCCATCAGTACTAGCTCGACCTACGAGCAGTACTTC.

The V and J genes are TRBV20-1 and TRBJ2-5; TRBD1 or TRBD2 may be the D gene (6 bases each). The V and J ends lost 4 bases and 5 bases respectively, with 14 bases between them. The CDR3 is 13 amino acids. Germline assignment: CDR1 DFQATT and CDR2 SNEGSKA (reference sequence). The CDR3 protein is CSATPDGGETQYF. The CDR3 DNA reads as TGCAGTGCTACCCCGGACGGGGGCGAGACCCAGTACTTC.